This T cell receptor beta chain was identified during a study of blood T cell repertoires in COVID-19 (dated by TCRdb to 2020 to 2021). For context, the study as a whole: Collaborator samples came from the United States, Italy and Spain and covered acute and convalescent phases of COVID-19. The samples were drawn from two sources: the first 160 participants of the ongoing ImmuneRACE study, and 1,000 to 1,500 subjects contributed by 6 global collaborators. A de-identified subject ID, COVID-19 status, age in years and sex were almost always included in the sample metadata. The dataset comprised deeply sampled blood TCRbeta repertoires from subjects exposed to, actively infected with, or recovered from COVID-19. The material from the prospective study consisted of cDNA or gDNA derived from T cells, B-cell-depleted T cells, or PBMCs. Where available, HLA class I and class II types were obtained from metadata supplied by the sample provider rather than from assay-based typing. A freely available public database, intended as a resource for researchers studying the immune response to SARS-CoV-2, is where the repertoires were released.

Another Seattle source contributed samples from volunteer blood donors who had recovered from COVID-19. Each collaborating institution followed its own protocols to collect whole blood in K2EDTA tubes. Collaborator samples were shipped for TCRbeta analysis as frozen whole blood, isolated PBMCs, or DNA extracted from either sample type. This clone was counted only a few times. It lacks a known antigen. It has no much larger one-base neighbor in the sample; base qualities were not kept. General conclusions and limits of the study: The amount of clinical and demographic metadata varied by source and participant and was provided uncurated.

TCRbeta CDR3 regions were amplified from genomic DNA by means of the immunoSEQ Assay, a bias-controlled multiplex PCR. In the original analysis: The number of nucleated cells in each sample was estimated by amplification of reference gene primers within the assay. To quantify the absolute abundance of each unique TCRbeta CDR3 rearrangement, sequence reads were collapsed and filtered. For each sample, productive Simpson clonality was calculated as the square root of Simpson's diversity index over productive rearrangements. TCRdb provides this immuneACCESS table in a form limited to in-frame rearrangements. Some clones are lacking; in checked studies, under half of them reflect an unresolved V gene, and why the rest are absent is not known. That table supplies the V and J calls and clone size; D and trimming were determined from the DNA. The sample table holds 200,000 to 250,000 clones, of which 70% to 90% were seen once. The ten largest clones take up around 2.9% of the sample.

V is cut by 4 bases and J by 4 bases, and the space between the germline ends is 17 bases. Per the germline V gene (reference sequence), SGHNT is the CDR1 and YYREEE is the CDR2. The CDR3 measures 15 amino acids from cysteine to phenylalanine. CDR3 DNA only is kept here, 45 bases in frame from base 1. This sequence originates from a man in his fifties or sixties who had recovered from COVID-19. Sample: peripheral blood. This chain joins TRBV5-4 to TRBJ1-1; possibly the D gene is TRBD1, per 5 matching bases. The CDR3 is CASSLKQARGTEAFF. At the DNA level, the sequence is TGTGCCAGCAGCCTAAAACAGGCCCGAGGCACTGAAGCTTTCTTT.